Listed below are T cell receptor beta chains from one sample, sequenced in a study of radiotherapy plus CTLA-4 blockade in lung cancer. Assay: immunoSEQ multiplex PCR; the TCRdb copy retains only in-frame clones and omits some. The sample contains about 25,000 clones, around 71% of which appear only once. The sample was peripheral blood, taken from a patient treated with radiotherapy plus ipilimumab. These receptors came from a human donor with non-small cell lung cancer whose response to radiotherapy plus ipilimumab could not be evaluated. CDR3s include the opening cysteine and the closing phenylalanine or tryptophan. Fields, in order: D gene, V gene, clone size, J gene, CDR3 DNA, CDR3 protein. D genes are given only for firm matches. Only some rows state a clone size, as once, few, many or a class for expanded clones.

TRBD2	TRBV7-9	NA	TRBJ2-7	TGTGCCAGCAGCTCGACATCGGGACTAGCGGGACTATACGAGCAGTACTTC	CASSSTSGLAGLYEQYF
NA	TRBV20-1	NA	TRBJ2-5	TGCAGTGCCCCCTTAGCGAAGACCCAGTACTTC	CSAPLAKTQYF
NA	TRBV20-1	NA	TRBJ2-1	TGCAGTGCTAGACCTCGAGATGAGCAGTTCTTC	CSARPRDEQFF
NA	TRBV6-5	NA	TRBJ1-5	TGTGCCAGCAGTTATGCGGGAGGTCAGCCCCAGCATTTT	CASSYAGGQPQHF
TRBD2	TRBV5-4	NA	TRBJ2-3	TGTGCCAGCAGCCCTAACACCGGGACTAGCGACACAGATACGCAGTATTTT	CASSPNTGTSDTDTQYF
NA	TRBV2	NA	TRBJ1-4	TGTGCCAGCAGTTCCACGGGAAAGTGGTCTGAAAAACTGTTTTTT	CASSSTGKWSEKLFF
NA	TRBV4-1	NA	TRBJ2-2	TGCGCCAGCAGCCAAGAGTGGAGCTACACCGGGGAGCTGTTTTTT	CASSQEWSYTGELFF
TRBD2	TRBV18	NA	TRBJ2-5	TGTGCCAGCTCACCGGGACTAGCGGGACAAGAGACCCAGTACTTC	CASSPGLAGQETQYF
TRBD1	TRBV27	few	TRBJ1-4	TGTGCCAGCAGCCGAAGACCCGGGACAGCTTCGGAAAAACTGTTTTTT	CASSRRPGTASEKLFF
TRBD1	TRBV28	once	TRBJ1-1	TGTGCCAGCAGTATCACGAACAGGGGGCATGGTGAAGCTTTCTTT	CASSITNRGHGEAFF
TRBD1	TRBV5-1	NA	TRBJ2-4	TGCGCCAGCAGCGTGGGACAGTTAGGAGCCAAAAACATTCAGTACTTC	CASSVGQLGAKNIQYF
TRBD2	TRBV2	NA	TRBJ2-7	TGTGCCAGCAGTGTCGCCACTAGCGGGACCTCCTACGAGCAGTACTTC	CASSVATSGTSYEQYF
NA	TRBV28	NA	TRBJ1-5	TGTGCCAGCAGTTTTATGGGTGGAGCGCGGCAGCCCCAGCATTTT	CASSFMGGARQPQHF
NA	TRBV6-6	few	TRBJ2-3	TGTGCCAGCAGTCTTACTAGCACAGATACGCAGTATTTT	CASSLTSTDTQYF
NA	TRBV2	NA	TRBJ1-1	TGTGCCAGCAATCCCCCCTACACTGAAGCTTTCTTT	CASNPPYTEAFF
TRBD2	TRBV9	NA	TRBJ2-5	TGTGCCAGCAGCGTCAGCGGGAGCAGCTCAGAGACCCAGTACTTC	CASSVSGSSSETQYF
NA	TRBV20-1	NA	TRBJ1-1	TGCAGTGCTAGGCAGGCAACGGCTTTCTTT	CSARQATAFF
TRBD2	TRBV25-1	NA	TRBJ2-1	TGTGCCAGCAATGCTGGGGCCGGGGGGACCTACAATGAGCAGTTCTTC	CASNAGAGGTYNEQFF
NA	TRBV6-6	NA	TRBJ1-4	TGTGCCAGCCGAGAAGAGGGTGAAAAACTGTTTTTT	CASREEGEKLFF
NA	TRBV5-1	NA	TRBJ1-3	TGCGCCAGCAGCTTGGACGGGGGAGGAAACACCATATATTTT	CASSLDGGGNTIYF
TRBD2	TRBV19	NA	TRBJ2-3	TGTGCCAGTAGTATTGACGGGAGGGCGGATACGCAGTATTTT	CASSIDGRADTQYF
NA	TRBV7-8	NA	TRBJ1-3	TGTGCCAGCAGCTTAGTTTCAGGGGCCCAGCTCCCCGGAAACACCATATATTTT	CASSLVSGAQLPGNTIYF
NA	TRBV18	NA	TRBJ1-4	TGTGCCAGCTCACTACAATCAACTAATGAAAAACTGTTTTTT	CASSLQSTNEKLFF
TRBD1	TRBV6-5	NA	TRBJ2-3	TGTGCCAGCAGATCCTCGGGACAGGGGGCAGATACGCAGTATTTT	CASRSSGQGADTQYF
NA	TRBV28	NA	TRBJ2-1	TGTGCCAGCAGCACAGGTTCACATGAGCAGTTCTTC	CASSTGSHEQFF